The clone carrying this T cell receptor (beta chain) has a handful of counts. The source of the sample is a study of blood T cell repertoires in COVID-19. Overall study context: Specimens from acute and convalescent COVID-19 originated in the United States, Italy and Spain. PBMCs, B-cell-depleted T cells, or T cells provided the cDNA or gDNA that made up the material.

The length of the CDR3 is 13 residues. Germline-derived CDR1 and CDR2 are MDHEN and SYDVKM. Trimming left V 7 bases short and J 6 bases short, with 15 bases between. Original processing methods: How many nucleated cells were present was estimated from reference gene primer amplification. Clones were sequenced by immunoSEQ multiplex PCR, and TCRdb holds only the in-frame ones, with some missing. That table furnishes V, J and clone size, whereas the DNA furnished D and trimming. The sample has 130,000 to 150,000 clones, approximately 85% seen once. Sequencing was carried out using peripheral blood. V gene TRBV28 combines with J gene TRBJ1-1; a possible D gene is TRBD1 (5 bases). This clonotype was obtained from a man aged 65 to 85 with acute or convalescent COVID-19. CDR3 residues: CASTWTGTAEAFF. DNA of the CDR3: TGTGCCAGCACATGGACCGGGACTGCTGAAGCTTTCTTT. Drawing the rest from reference TRBV28 and TRBJ1-1, the complete variable domain is DVKVTQSSRYLVKRTGEKVFLECVQDMDHENMFWYRQDPGLGLRLIYFSYDVKMKEKGDIPEGYSVSREKKERFSLILESASTNQTSMYLCASTWTGTAEAFFGQGTRLTVV.